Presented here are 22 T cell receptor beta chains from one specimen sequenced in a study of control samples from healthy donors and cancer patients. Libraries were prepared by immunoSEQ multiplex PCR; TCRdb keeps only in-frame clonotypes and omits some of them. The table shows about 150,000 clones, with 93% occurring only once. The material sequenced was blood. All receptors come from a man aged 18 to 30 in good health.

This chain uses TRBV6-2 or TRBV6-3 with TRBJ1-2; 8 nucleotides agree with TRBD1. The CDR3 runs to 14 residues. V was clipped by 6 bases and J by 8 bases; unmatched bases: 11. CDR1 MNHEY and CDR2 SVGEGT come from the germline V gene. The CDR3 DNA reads TGTGCCAGCAGCAAAGGACAGGGTGAATCGGGCTACACCTTC. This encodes CASSKGQGESGYTF.

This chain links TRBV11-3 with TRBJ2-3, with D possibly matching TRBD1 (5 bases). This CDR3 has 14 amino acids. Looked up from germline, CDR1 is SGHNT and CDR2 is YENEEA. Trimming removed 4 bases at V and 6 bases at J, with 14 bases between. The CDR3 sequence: CASSSWTDTDTQYF. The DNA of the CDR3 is TGTGCCAGCAGCTCTTGGACGGACACGGATACGCAGTATTTT. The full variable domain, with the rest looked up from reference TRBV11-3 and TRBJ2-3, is EAGVVQSPRYKIIEKKQPVAFWCNPISGHNTLYWYLQNLGQGPELLIRYENEEAVDDSQLPKDRFSAERLKGVDSTLKIQPAELGDSAVYLCASSSWTDTDTQYFGPGTRLTVL.

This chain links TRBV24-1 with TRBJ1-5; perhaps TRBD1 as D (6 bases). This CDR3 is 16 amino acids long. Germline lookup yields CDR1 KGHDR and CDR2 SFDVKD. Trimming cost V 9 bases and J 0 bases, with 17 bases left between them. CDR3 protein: CATGGGRPYSNQPQHF. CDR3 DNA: TGTGCCACCGGGGGGGGCAGACCTTATAGCAATCAGCCCCAGCATTTT.

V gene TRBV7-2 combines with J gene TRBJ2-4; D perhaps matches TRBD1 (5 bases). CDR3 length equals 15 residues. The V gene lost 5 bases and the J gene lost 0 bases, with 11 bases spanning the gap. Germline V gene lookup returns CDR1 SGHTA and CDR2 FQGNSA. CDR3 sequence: CASSANTGAKNIQYF. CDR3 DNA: TGTGCCAGCAGCGCCAACACAGGAGCCAAAAACATTCAGTACTTC.

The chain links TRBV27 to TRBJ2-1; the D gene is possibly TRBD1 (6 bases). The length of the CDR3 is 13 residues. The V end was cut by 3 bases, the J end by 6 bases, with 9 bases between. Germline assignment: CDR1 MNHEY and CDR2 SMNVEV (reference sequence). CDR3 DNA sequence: TGTGCCAGCAGTTTGGGACACCTCAATGAGCAGTTCTTC. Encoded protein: CASSLGHLNEQFF.

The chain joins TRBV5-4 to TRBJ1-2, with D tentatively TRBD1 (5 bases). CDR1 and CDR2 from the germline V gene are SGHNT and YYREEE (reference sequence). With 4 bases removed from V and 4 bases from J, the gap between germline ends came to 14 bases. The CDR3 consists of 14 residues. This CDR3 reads CASSPEGPGYGYTF. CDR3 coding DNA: TGTGCCAGCAGCCCCGAGGGACCGGGCTATGGCTACACCTTC.

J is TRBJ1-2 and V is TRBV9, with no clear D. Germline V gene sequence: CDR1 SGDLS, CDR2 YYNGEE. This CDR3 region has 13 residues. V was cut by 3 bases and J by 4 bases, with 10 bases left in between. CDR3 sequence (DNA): TGTGCCAGCAGCGAAGGCGGGTCCTATGGCTACACCTTC. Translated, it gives CASSEGGSYGYTF. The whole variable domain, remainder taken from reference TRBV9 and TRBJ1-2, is DSGVTQTPKHLITATGQRVTLRCSPRSGDLSVYWYQQSLDQGLQFLIQYYNGEERAKGNILERFSAQQFPDLHSELNLSSLELGDSALYFCASSEGGSYGYTFGSGTRLTVV.

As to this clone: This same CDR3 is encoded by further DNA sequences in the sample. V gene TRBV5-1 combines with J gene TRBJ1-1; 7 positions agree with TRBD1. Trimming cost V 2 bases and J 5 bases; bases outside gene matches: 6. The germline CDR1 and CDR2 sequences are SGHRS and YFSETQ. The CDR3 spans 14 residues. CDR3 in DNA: TGCGCCAGCAGCTTACGACAGGGAGGAACTGAAGCTTTCTTT. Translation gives CASSLRQGGTEAFF.

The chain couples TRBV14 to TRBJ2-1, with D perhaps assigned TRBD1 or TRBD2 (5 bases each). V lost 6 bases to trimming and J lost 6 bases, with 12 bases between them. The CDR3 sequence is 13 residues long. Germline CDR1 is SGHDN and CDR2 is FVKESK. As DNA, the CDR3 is TGTGCCAGCAGTATAGTGAGGGGCAATGAGCAGTTCTTC. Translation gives CASSIVRGNEQFF.

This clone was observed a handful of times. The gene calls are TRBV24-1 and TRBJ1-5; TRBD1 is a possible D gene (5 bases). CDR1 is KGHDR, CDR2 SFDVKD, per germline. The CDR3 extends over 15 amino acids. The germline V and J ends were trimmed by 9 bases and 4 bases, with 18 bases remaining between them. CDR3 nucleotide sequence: TGTGCCACCTCGGGAGGCTCCCGGGGGAATCAGCCCCAGCATTTT. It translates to CATSGGSRGNQPQHF.

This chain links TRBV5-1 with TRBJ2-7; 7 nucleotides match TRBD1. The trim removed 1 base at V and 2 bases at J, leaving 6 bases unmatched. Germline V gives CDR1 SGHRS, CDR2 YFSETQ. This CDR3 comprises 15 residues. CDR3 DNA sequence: TGCGCCAGCAGCTTGCAACCAGGGGGAGCCTACGAGCAGTACTTC. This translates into CASSLQPGGAYEQYF.

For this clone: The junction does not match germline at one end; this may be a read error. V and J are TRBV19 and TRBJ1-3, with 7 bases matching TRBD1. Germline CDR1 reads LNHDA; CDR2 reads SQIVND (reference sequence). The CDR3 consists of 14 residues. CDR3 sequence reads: CASSNGQVGHTIYF. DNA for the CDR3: TGTGCCAGTAGTAATGGACAGGTTGGACACACCATATATTTT.

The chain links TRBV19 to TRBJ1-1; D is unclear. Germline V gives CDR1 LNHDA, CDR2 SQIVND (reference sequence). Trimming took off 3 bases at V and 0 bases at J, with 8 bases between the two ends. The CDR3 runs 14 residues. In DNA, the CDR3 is TGTGCCAGTAGTATCTCTGGGTTGAACACTGAAGCTTTCTTT. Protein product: CASSISGLNTEAFF.

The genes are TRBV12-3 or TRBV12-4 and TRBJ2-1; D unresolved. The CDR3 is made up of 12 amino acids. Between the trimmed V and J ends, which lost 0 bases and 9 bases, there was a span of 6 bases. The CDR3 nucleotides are TGTGCCAGCAGTTTAGCGCGTTTTGAGCAGTTCTTC. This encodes CASSLARFEQFF.

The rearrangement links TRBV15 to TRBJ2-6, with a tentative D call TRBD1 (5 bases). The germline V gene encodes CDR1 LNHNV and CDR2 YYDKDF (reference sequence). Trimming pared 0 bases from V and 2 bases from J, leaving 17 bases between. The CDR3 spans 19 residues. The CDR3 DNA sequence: TGTGCCACCAGCAGAGACTTTAATAGGGGATTGGCTGGGGCCAACGTCCTGACTTTC. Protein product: CATSRDFNRGLAGANVLTF.

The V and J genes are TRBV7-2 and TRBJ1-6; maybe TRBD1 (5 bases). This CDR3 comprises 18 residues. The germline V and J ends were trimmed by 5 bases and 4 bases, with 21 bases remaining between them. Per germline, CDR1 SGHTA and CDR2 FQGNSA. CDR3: CASSGRQEFGGYNSPLHF. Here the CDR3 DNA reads TGTGCCAGCAGCGGACGACAAGAGTTCGGGGGGTATAATTCACCCCTCCACTTT.

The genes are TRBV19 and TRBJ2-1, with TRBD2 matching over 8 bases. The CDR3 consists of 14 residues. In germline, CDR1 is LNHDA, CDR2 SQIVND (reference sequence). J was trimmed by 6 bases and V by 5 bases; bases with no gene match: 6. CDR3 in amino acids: CASSDTGTSNEQFF. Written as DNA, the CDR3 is TGTGCCAGTAGTGATACCGGGACTAGCAATGAGCAGTTCTTC.

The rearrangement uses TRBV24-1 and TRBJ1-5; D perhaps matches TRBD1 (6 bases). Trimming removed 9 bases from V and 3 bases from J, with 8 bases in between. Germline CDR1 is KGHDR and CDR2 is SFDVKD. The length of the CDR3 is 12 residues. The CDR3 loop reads CATAGANQPQHF. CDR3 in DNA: TGTGCCACCGCAGGGGCCAATCAGCCCCAGCATTTT.

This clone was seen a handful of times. The CDR3 DNA follows: TGTGCCAGCAGCCACGGGACCCGCTCCTACAATGAGCAGTTCTTC. Protein: CASSHGTRSYNEQFF. The chain uses TRBV3-1 (or the pseudogene TRBV3-2) and TRBJ2-1; D is possibly TRBD1 or TRBD2 (5 bases each). V was shortened by 3 bases and J by 0 bases, with 9 bases between the two germline ends. The CDR3 runs 15 residues. CDR1 LGHDT and CDR2 YNNKEL come from the germline V gene (reference sequence).

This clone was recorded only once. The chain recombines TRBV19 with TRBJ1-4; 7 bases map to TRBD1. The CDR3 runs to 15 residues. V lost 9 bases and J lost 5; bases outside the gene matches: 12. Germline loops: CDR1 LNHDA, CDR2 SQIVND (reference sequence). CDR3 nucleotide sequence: TGTGCCAGCCGGAACCGGGACAGCGCAAATGAAAAACTGTTTTTT. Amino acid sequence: CASRNRDSANEKLFF. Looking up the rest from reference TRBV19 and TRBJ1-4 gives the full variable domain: DGGITQSPKYLFRKEGQNVTLSCEQNLNHDAMYWYRQDPGQGLRLIYYSQIVNDFQKGDIAEGYSVSREKKESFPLTVTSAQKNPTAFYLCASRNRDSANEKLFFGSGTQLSVL.

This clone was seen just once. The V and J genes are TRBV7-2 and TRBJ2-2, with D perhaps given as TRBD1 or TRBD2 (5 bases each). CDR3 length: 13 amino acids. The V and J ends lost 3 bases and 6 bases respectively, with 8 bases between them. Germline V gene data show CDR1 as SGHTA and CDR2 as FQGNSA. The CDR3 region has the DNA TGTGCCAGCAGCTTGGGGGAATCCGGGGAGCTGTTTTTT. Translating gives CASSLGESGELFF.

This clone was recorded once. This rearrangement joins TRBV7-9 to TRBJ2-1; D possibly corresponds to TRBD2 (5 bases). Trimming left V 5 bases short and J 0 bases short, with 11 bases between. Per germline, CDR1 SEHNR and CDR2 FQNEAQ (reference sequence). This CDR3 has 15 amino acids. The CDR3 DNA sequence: TGTGCCAGCAGCCCCCAGCGGAGCTCCTACAATGAGCAGTTCTTC. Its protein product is CASSPQRSSYNEQFF.